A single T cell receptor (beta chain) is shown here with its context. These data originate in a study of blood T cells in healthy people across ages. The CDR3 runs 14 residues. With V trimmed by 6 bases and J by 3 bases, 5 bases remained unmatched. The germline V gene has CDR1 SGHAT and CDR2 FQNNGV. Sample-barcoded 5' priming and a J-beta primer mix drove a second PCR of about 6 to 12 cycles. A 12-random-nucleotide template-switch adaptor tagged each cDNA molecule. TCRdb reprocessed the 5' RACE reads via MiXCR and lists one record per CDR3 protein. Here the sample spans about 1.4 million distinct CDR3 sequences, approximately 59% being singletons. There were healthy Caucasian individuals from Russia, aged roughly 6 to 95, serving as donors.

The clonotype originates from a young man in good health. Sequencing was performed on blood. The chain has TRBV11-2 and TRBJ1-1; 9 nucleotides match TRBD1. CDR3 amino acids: CASRLTGGYTEAFF. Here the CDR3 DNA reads TGTGCCAGCAGACTAACAGGGGGCTACACTGAAGCTTTCTTT. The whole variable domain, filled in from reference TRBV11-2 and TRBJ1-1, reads EAGVAQSPRYKIIEKRQSVAFWCNPISGHATLYWYQQILGQGPKLLIQFQNNGVVDDSQLPKDRFSAERLKGVDSTLKIQPAKLEDSAVYLCASRLTGGYTEAFFGQGTRLTVV.